The clone carrying this TCR beta chain appeared a few times. The source of the sample is a study of radiation and T cells in renal cell carcinoma. The table came from immunoSEQ multiplex PCR; TCRdb's copy has only in-frame clones and leaves some out. The table includes 15,000 to 20,000 clones, 45% to 70% detected once. Germline V gene sequence: CDR1 SGHTA, CDR2 FQGNSA. The CDR3 loop spans 13 amino acids. Trimming removed 5 bases at V and 7 bases at J, with 15 bases between. The treatment: 15 Gy SBRT to primary tumor, nephrectomy 4 weeks later. The chain combines TRBV7-2 with TRBJ2-7, with TRBD1 as a possible D gene (5 bases). This TCR derives from a man in his forties or fifties with renal cell carcinoma. The input for sequencing was tumor tissue, taken from a patient whose treatment included radiotherapy and nephrectomy. CDR3 residues: CASSAPSGMEQYF. The DNA of the CDR3 is TGTGCCAGCAGCGCTCCATCAGGGATGGAGCAGTACTTC.